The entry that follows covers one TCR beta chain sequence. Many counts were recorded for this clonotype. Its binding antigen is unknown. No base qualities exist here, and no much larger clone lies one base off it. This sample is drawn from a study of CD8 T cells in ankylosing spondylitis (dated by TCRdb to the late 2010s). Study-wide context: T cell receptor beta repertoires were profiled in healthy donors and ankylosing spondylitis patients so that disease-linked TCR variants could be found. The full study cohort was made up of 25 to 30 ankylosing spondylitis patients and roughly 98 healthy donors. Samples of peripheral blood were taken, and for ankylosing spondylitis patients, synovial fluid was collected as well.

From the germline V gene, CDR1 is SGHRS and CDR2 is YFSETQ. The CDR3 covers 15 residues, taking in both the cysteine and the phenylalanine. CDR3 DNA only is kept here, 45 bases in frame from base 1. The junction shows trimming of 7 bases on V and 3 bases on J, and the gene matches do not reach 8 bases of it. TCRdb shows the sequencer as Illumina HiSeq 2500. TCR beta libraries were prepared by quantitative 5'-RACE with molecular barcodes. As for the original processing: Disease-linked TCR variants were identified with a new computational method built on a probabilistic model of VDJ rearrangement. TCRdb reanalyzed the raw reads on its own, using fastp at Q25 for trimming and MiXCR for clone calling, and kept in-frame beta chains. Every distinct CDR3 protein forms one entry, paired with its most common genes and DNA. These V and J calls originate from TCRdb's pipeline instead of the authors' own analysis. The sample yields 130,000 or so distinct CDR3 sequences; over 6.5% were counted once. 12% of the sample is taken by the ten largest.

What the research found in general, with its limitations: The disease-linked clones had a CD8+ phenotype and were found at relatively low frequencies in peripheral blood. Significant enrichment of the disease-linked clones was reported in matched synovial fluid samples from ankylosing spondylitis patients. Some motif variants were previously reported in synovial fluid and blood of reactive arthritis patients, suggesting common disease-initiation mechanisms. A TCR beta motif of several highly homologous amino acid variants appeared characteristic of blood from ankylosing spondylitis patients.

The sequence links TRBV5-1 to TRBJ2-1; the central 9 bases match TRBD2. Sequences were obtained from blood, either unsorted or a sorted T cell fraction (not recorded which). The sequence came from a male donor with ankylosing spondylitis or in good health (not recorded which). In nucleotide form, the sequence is TGCGCCAGCGCCAGCGGGGGGACAAACTACAATGAGCAGTTCTTC. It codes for CASASGGTNYNEQFF.